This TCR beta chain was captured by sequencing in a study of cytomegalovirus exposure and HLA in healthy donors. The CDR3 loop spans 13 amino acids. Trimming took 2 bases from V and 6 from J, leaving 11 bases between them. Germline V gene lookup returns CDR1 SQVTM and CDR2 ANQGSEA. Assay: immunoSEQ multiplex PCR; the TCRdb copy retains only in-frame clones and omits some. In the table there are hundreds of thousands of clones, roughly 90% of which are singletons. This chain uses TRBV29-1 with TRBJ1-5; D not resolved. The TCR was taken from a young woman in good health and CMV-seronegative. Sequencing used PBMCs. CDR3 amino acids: CSVEQPRSQPQHF. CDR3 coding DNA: TGCAGCGTTGAACAGCCCCGGAGTCAGCCCCAGCATTTT.